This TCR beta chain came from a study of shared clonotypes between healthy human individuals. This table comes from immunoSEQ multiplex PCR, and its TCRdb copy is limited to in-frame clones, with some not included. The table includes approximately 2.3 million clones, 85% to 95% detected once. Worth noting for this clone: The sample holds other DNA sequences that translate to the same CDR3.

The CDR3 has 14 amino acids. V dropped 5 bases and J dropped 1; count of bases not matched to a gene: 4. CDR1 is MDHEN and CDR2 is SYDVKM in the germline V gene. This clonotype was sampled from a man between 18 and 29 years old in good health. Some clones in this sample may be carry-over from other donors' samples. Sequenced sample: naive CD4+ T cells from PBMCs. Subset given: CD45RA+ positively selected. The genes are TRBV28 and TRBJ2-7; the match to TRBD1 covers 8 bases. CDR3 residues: CASSPHRGSYEQYF. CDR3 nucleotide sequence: TGTGCCAGCAGTCCCCACAGGGGGTCCTACGAGCAGTACTTC.